The 32 T cell receptor beta chains below come from one sample, sequenced in a study of human T cells and chemical hapten exposure (dated by TCRdb to about 2021). The intended sense of this specimen's time point label: pre-sensitization, week 0. The treatment or condition label for this specimen denotes: therapeutic diphenylcyclopropenone sensitization with weekly scalp DPC. Library creation used RACE. The sample was run on a NextSeq 500. TCRdb redid the processing of the public reads, applying fastp at Q25 and MiXCR, and retained in-frame beta chains. Each CDR3 protein appears once, grouped with its most common genes and DNA. The sample table shows 62,000 or so distinct CDR3 sequences, and approximately 9.9% are seen once. The ten largest make up 4% to 6% of the sample. The sequencing used whole blood, collected in connection with sensitization to the hapten diphenylcyclopropenone (DPC). The source is a woman aged 45-59 years with alopecia areata. Some clones in this sample may be carry-over from other donors' samples.

This clonotype showed up just a few times. The chain recombines TRBV29-1 with TRBJ2-1, with 10 nucleotides matching TRBD2. CDR1 and CDR2 from the germline V gene are SQVTM and ANQGSEA. The CDR3 covers 14 residues. After removal of 2 bases from V and 10 bases from J, the junction contained 8 bases not matched to a gene. The CDR3 reads CSVELQASGREQFF. The DNA for the CDR3 is TGCAGCGTTGAACTCCAGGCTAGCGGGAGAGAGCAGTTCTTC.

This clonotype was seen repeatedly, ten times or more. The rearrangement uses TRBV7-6 and TRBJ2-5; tentatively, D is TRBD2 (5 bases). The CDR3 runs 19 residues. CDR1 and CDR2 from the germline V gene are SGHVS and FNYEAQ. Between the trimmed V and J ends, which lost 4 bases and 5 bases, there was a span of 29 bases. CDR3 nucleotide sequence: TGTGCCAGCAGCTCTACCGGTTCGTCGCGTAACAGACCGGGGGAGACCCAGTACTTC. Protein sequence: CASSSTGSSRNRPGETQYF.

This chain connects TRBV14 to TRBJ1-6; possibly TRBD1 for D (5 bases). V lost 0 bases to trimming and J lost 7 bases, with 7 bases between them. The germline V gene has CDR1 SGHDN and CDR2 FVKESK. The CDR3 consists of 14 residues. The CDR3: CASSQDYRNSPLHF. For the CDR3, the DNA is TGTGCCAGCAGCCAAGATTACAGGAATTCACCCCTCCACTTT.

This clonotype was observed a handful of times. This sequence joins TRBV4-2 and TRBJ2-1; TRBD2 matches 12 bases. The V and J ends lost 1 base and 6 bases, in that order; junction bases with no gene match: 4. CDR1 and CDR2 (germline): LGHNA, YNFKEQ. The CDR3 contains 16 residues. The CDR3 bases are TGTGCCAGCAGCCAAGTAGAACTAGCGGGGGGCAATGAGCAGTTCTTC. Translation: CASSQVELAGGNEQFF.

CDR3 sequence: CASSQDMLSGANVLTF. Here the CDR3 DNA reads TGCGCCAGCAGCCAAGATATGCTCTCTGGGGCCAACGTCCTGACTTTC. The V and J genes are TRBV4-3 and TRBJ2-6; D is unclear. Trimming took off 0 bases at V and 0 bases at J, with 6 bases between the two ends. The germline V gene encodes CDR1 LGHNA and CDR2 YSLEER. CDR3 size: 16 residues.

Only a few counts were recorded for this clonotype. The rearrangement links TRBV19 to TRBJ1-5; possible D gene TRBD1, 5 bases. This CDR3 comprises 17 residues. V lost 3 bases and J 0 bases, leaving 15 bases between the germline ends. CDR1 and CDR2 from the germline V gene are LNHDA and SQIVND (reference sequence). In DNA, the CDR3 is TGTGCCAGTAGTATCATAGGGGTTGGGGATAGCAATCAGCCCCAGCATTTT. This sequence encodes CASSIIGVGDSNQPQHF.

This chain joins TRBV3-1 and TRBJ2-7; 7 nucleotides line up with TRBD2. The CDR3 extends over 14 amino acids. CDR1 LGHDT and CDR2 YNNKEL come from the germline V gene (reference sequence). Trimming cost V 4 bases and J 4 bases; bases outside gene matches: 7. CDR3 sequence: CASSRGSSGYEQYF. CDR3 bases: TGTGCCAGCAGCCGAGGGAGTAGCGGGTACGAGCAGTACTTC.

The table lists this clonotype with many counts. This chain joins TRBV20-1 and TRBJ2-7; D unclear. This CDR3 contains 11 residues. The V gene lost 3 bases and the J gene lost 0 bases, with 3 bases spanning the gap. Looked up from germline, CDR1 is DFQATT and CDR2 is SNEGSKA (reference sequence). The chain's CDR3 is CSASPSYEQYF. The CDR3 DNA is TGCAGTGCTAGTCCCTCCTACGAGCAGTACTTC.

V usage is TRBV20-1 and J usage is TRBJ2-1, with 7 bases fitting TRBD2. CDR3 size: 14 residues. Unmatched junction bases numbered 4, after V lost 5 bases and J lost 0 bases. The germline gives CDR1 DFQATT, CDR2 SNEGSKA (reference sequence). This CDR3 reads CSAVTSASYNEQFF. CDR3 bases: TGCAGTGCTGTCACTAGCGCCTCCTACAATGAGCAGTTCTTC.

The table lists this clonotype with many counts. CDR3 region: CASSLDTSGYEQYF. The DNA of the CDR3 is TGTGCCAGCAGTTTGGACACGTCTGGCTACGAGCAGTACTTC. The chain is built from TRBV27 and TRBJ2-7, with a tentative D call TRBD1 (5 bases). Trimming left V 3 bases short and J 3 bases short, with 12 bases between. This CDR3 comprises 14 residues. Per germline, CDR1 MNHEY and CDR2 SMNVEV (reference sequence).

The V gene is TRBV3-1, the J gene TRBJ2-7, with D perhaps matching TRBD2 (6 bases). The germline V and J ends were trimmed by 1 base and 2 bases, with 9 bases remaining between them. Germline CDR1 and CDR2: LGHDT and YNNKEL (reference sequence). The CDR3 covers 14 residues. The DNA for the CDR3 is TGTGCCAGCAGCCAAGGGGTAGCGGCCTACGAGCAGTACTTC. Protein sequence: CASSQGVAAYEQYF.

This clonotype was seen at least ten times. V and J are TRBV28 and TRBJ1-2, with D tentatively TRBD1 (5 bases). The CDR3 is 12 amino acids. Germline lookup yields CDR1 MDHEN and CDR2 SYDVKM. Trimming cost V 5 bases and J 7 bases, with 11 bases left between them. The CDR3 region has the DNA TGTGCCAGCAGTGCCGGGACGAGTGGCTACACCTTC. This gives the protein CASSAGTSGYTF.

Many counts were recorded for this clonotype. V and J are TRBV5-1 and TRBJ2-1; D uncertain. The germline CDR1 and CDR2 sequences are SGHRS and YFSETQ. With 2 bases removed from V and 8 bases from J, the gap between germline ends came to 11 bases. The CDR3 covers 13 residues. CDR3 region: CASSLLGVDEQFF. Here the CDR3 DNA reads TGCGCCAGCAGCTTATTAGGAGTTGATGAGCAGTTCTTC.

This clonotype came up many times. The rearrangement joins TRBV5-4 to TRBJ2-5, with TRBD1 identical over 8 bases. CDR1 is SGHNT, CDR2 YYREEE, per germline (reference sequence). V dropped 3 bases and J dropped 5; count of bases not matched to a gene: 3. The CDR3 has 13 amino acids. The CDR3 spells CASSYRGMETQYF. The CDR3 DNA follows: TGTGCCAGCAGCTACAGGGGGATGGAGACCCAGTACTTC.

This clonotype was found many times. The rearrangement joins TRBV20-1 to TRBJ2-1; 11 positions agree with TRBD2. V lost 0 bases and J lost 2; bases outside the gene matches: 0. This CDR3 comprises 15 residues. In germline, CDR1 is DFQATT, CDR2 SNEGSKA (reference sequence). The CDR3 protein is CSAREGLAAYNEQFF. The CDR3 DNA is TGCAGTGCTAGAGAGGGACTAGCGGCCTACAATGAGCAGTTCTTC.

This clonotype has more than one count but fewer than ten. This chain connects TRBV28 to TRBJ2-3, with 11 bases identical to TRBD2. CDR1 MDHEN and CDR2 SYDVKM come from the germline V gene. This CDR3 is built from 16 residues. With V trimmed by 5 bases and J by 2 bases, 6 bases remained unmatched. Here the CDR3 reads CASSPPGLAVTDTQYF. As DNA, the CDR3 is TGTGCCAGCAGTCCACCGGGACTAGCGGTCACAGATACGCAGTATTTT.

This clonotype occurred a few times. This chain joins TRBV14 and TRBJ2-3, with 11 bases matching TRBD2. The germline V gene has CDR1 SGHDN and CDR2 FVKESK. Germline trimming cut 6 bases from V and 4 bases from J; bases unmatched to any gene: 0. The CDR3 spans 13 residues. DNA for the CDR3: TGTGCCAGCAGACTAGCGGGGGCAGATACGCAGTATTTT. This gives the protein CASRLAGADTQYF.

Ten or more counts support this clonotype. J is TRBJ2-5 and V is TRBV5-3, with D unresolved. TRBV5-3 has ORF status, its function being uncertain. The length of the CDR3 is 16 residues. Between the trimmed V and J ends, which lost 1 base and 1 base, there was a span of 14 bases. CDR3 sequence: CARSLRDHSSQETQYF. DNA for the CDR3: TGTGCCAGAAGCTTGCGCGACCATTCTTCCCAAGAGACCCAGTACTTC.

There are many counts of this clonotype. This chain uses TRBV3-1 with TRBJ2-1; D remains unclear. This CDR3 contains 15 residues. The germline V gene has CDR1 LGHDT and CDR2 YNNKEL (reference sequence). Between the trimmed V and J ends, which lost 0 bases and 0 bases, there was a span of 6 bases. The CDR3 DNA reads TGTGCCAGCAGCCAAGACCCTAGCTCCTACAATGAGCAGTTCTTC. Translating gives CASSQDPSSYNEQFF.

The J gene is TRBJ2-1, the V gene TRBV5-1; 11 positions match TRBD2. This CDR3 comprises 15 residues. Germline V gene data show CDR1 as SGHRS and CDR2 as YFSETQ. V trimming: 2 bases; J trimming: 3 bases; junction bases outside the gene matches: 1. The CDR3 nucleotides read TGCGCCAGCAGCTTTAGCGGGGGGGACTACAATGAGCAGTTCTTC. It specifies CASSFSGGDYNEQFF.

CDR3 sequence reads: CSAPGAGGMNTEAFF. The CDR3 coding sequence is TGCAGTGCTCCTGGGGCAGGGGGAATGAACACTGAAGCTTTCTTT. This chain links TRBV20-1 with TRBJ1-1; 7 bases are shared with TRBD1. V dropped 5 bases and J dropped 0; count of bases not matched to a gene: 9. Germline V gives CDR1 DFQATT, CDR2 SNEGSKA (reference sequence). The CDR3 spans 15 residues.

This clonotype was picked up many times. The junction and the germline gene differ at one end; a read error may be behind it. This sequence joins TRBV20-1 and TRBJ2-7, with 13 bases that match TRBD2. Per germline, CDR1 DFQATT and CDR2 SNEGSKA (reference sequence). The CDR3 spans 15 residues. The CDR3 reads CSARESFGTSGNSHF. The CDR3 nucleotides are TGCAGTGCTAGAGAGAGCTTCGGGACTAGCGGGAATAGTCACTTC.

The chain uses TRBV29-1 and TRBJ2-2; no definite D call. Trimming pared 6 bases from V and 5 bases from J, leaving 13 bases between. CDR3 length: 13 amino acids. Germline CDR1 SQVTM, CDR2 ANQGSEA. CDR3 nucleotides: TGCAGCGTGAGAAGGGTTGGGACCGGGGAGCTGTTTTTT. Translating it yields CSVRRVGTGELFF.

There are many counts of this clonotype. The rearrangement joins TRBV12-5 to TRBJ2-5; 7 nucleotides match TRBD2. This CDR3 is built from 15 residues. After removal of 7 bases from V and 7 bases from J, the junction contained 15 bases not matched to a gene. The germline gives CDR1 LGHNT, CDR2 FRNRAP. The CDR3 bases are TGTGCTAGTGCCCCAGGCGGGAGACAGTATGGGACCCAGTACTTC. It codes for CASAPGGRQYGTQYF.

This clonotype was picked up many times. This chain connects TRBV7-6 to TRBJ2-1; 9 bases are a match to TRBD2. Germline CDR1 reads SGHVS; CDR2 reads FNYEAQ. The CDR3 loop spans 17 amino acids. The ends lost 1 base at V and 7 bases at J; junction bases unmatched: 11. Written as DNA, the CDR3 is TGTGCCAGCAGCTTAGGGCCAGCGGGGGGCCGGTGGAATGAGCAGTTCTTC. Encoded protein: CASSLGPAGGRWNEQFF.

This rearrangement joins TRBV29-1 to TRBJ1-2, with D maybe TRBD1 (5 bases). Trimming cost V 6 bases and J 9 bases, with 8 bases left between them. CDR3 length: 9 amino acids. Germline values: CDR1 SQVTM, CDR2 ANQGSEA. The CDR3 DNA reads TGCAGCGTGGAGGACAGCTACACCTTC. It yields the protein CSVEDSYTF.

This clonotype was seen ten or more times. This chain links TRBV5-1 with TRBJ2-5; 8 bases fit TRBD1. Germline V gene data show CDR1 as SGHRS and CDR2 as YFSETQ. The CDR3 is made up of 15 amino acids. V was pared by 4 bases and J by 4 bases, with 9 bases of the junction left unmatched. The DNA of the CDR3 is TGCGCCAGCAGCATGGGACAGGCCGATGGAGAGACCCAGTACTTC. Translation gives CASSMGQADGETQYF.

This clonotype was detected ten times or more. V gene TRBV27 combines with J gene TRBJ1-4; D not resolved. The V end was cut by 6 bases, the J end by 3 bases, with 8 bases between. Per germline, CDR1 MNHEY and CDR2 SMNVEV (reference sequence). The CDR3 is 13 residues long. This CDR3 is CASRDGANEKLFF. Written as DNA, the CDR3 is TGTGCCAGCAGAGACGGGGCTAATGAAAAACTGTTTTTT.

This chain connects TRBV7-9 to TRBJ2-7; TRBD2 is a possible D gene (5 bases). In germline, CDR1 is SEHNR, CDR2 FQNEAQ (reference sequence). This CDR3 region has 14 residues. V lost 5 bases and J lost 2, with 13 bases in between. The CDR3 DNA reads TGTGCCAGCAGCCGCCGGACTGGCACCTACGAGCAGTACTTC. This codes for CASSRRTGTYEQYF.

J is TRBJ2-1 and V is TRBV28; D is uncertain. With 6 bases removed from V and 8 bases from J, the gap between germline ends came to 11 bases. Germline assignment: CDR1 MDHEN and CDR2 SYDVKM. The CDR3 is 12 residues long. The chain's CDR3 is CASSPPKDEQFF. In nucleotides, the CDR3 is TGTGCCAGCAGCCCGCCGAAGGATGAGCAGTTCTTC.

The rearrangement links TRBV7-2 to TRBJ1-1; 7 bases are a match to TRBD1. The CDR3 is 14 amino acids. V lost 4 bases to trimming and J lost 3 bases; unmatched junction nucleotides: 5. Germline assignment: CDR1 SGHTA and CDR2 FQGNSA. CDR3 DNA: TGTGCCAGCAGCTCCGGGACAGAGTACACTGAAGCTTTCTTT. Protein: CASSSGTEYTEAFF.

This clonotype was counted many times. The V call is TRBV10-2, the J call TRBJ1-1, with TRBD1 identical over 8 bases. The CDR3 has 13 residues. CDR1 WSHSY and CDR2 SAAADI come from the germline V gene. With V trimmed by 9 bases and J by 1 base, 4 bases remained unmatched. The CDR3 here is CASTGQANTEAFF. CDR3 nucleotide sequence: TGCGCCAGTACGGGACAGGCGAACACTGAAGCTTTCTTT.